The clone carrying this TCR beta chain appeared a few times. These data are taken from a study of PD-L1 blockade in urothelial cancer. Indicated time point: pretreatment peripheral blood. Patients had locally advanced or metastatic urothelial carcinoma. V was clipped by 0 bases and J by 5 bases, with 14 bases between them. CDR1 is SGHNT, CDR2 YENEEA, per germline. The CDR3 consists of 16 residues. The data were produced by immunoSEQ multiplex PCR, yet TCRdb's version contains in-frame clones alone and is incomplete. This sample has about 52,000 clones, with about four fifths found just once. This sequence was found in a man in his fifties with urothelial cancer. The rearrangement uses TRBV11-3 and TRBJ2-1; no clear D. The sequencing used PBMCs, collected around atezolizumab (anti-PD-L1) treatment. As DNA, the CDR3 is TGTGCCAGCAGCTTAGAACACCATGGAGAAGACAATGAGCAGTTCTTC. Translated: CASSLEHHGEDNEQFF.